This note documents a single T cell receptor (beta chain) sequence. The target antigen is unknown. Repertoires were generated with immunoSEQ multiplex PCR, while TCRdb's copy carries only in-frame clones and drops some. The sample lists roughly 62,000 clones; 70% to 90% were seen once. This record belongs to a study of a mutant IDH1 vaccine in newly diagnosed glioma. Study summary: In weeks 1, 3, 5, 7, 11, 15, 19 and 23, patients were immunized, eight times in all. The start of vaccination came 4-6 weeks after radiotherapy alone, or with temozolomide cycles. The treated group averaged approximately 42 years old and was 62.5% male, approximately 40% female.

CDR3 size: 13 residues. Deletions cut 7 bases from V and 3 bases from J, with 10 bases between. The V gene's germline CDR1 is SGHDT and CDR2 YYEEEE. Stated time point: week 11, during vaccination. The vaccine gave 300 ug of a 20-mer mutant IDH1 peptide subcutaneously per dose. Astrocytomas that were new, WHO grade 3 or 4, IDH1-mutant and ATRX-lost were present in the donors. This TCR was sampled from a man aged 40-49 years with glioma. Specimen: PBMCs, collected from a glioma patient whose treatment included an IDH1 peptide vaccine. The rearrangement uses TRBV5-6 and TRBJ1-4, with D possibly matching TRBD1 (5 bases). CDR3 in amino acids: CASAGSPNEKLFF. The CDR3 region has the DNA TGTGCCAGCGCAGGGTCCCCTAATGAAAAACTGTTTTTT.